This entry describes one TCR beta chain. What this receptor recognizes is not known. Base qualities are not recorded, but no much larger clone differs from it by a single base. The data belong to a study of blood T cells in healthy people across ages (dated by TCRdb to about 2015). Study-level background: In model experiments, template switching captured roughly one uniquely barcoded TCR beta cDNA molecule for every two T cells. The study measured age-related changes in TCR beta repertoire diversity using deep sequencing normalized with unique cDNA molecular identifiers. The donors were split into four age groups: young (average 16 years), middle-aged (roughly 39), aged (about 56) and long-lived (roughly 80). To avoid experimental bias, donors of different ages were randomly spread across the sequencing lanes. Two additional independent replicas of 1 million unique cDNA reads from the same blood draw were analyzed for two donors (one aged 18 to 29 and one aged 80 or older). Points the paper makes about the study in general: Total diversity estimates from one million sequenced T cells were considered lower bounds and underestimates. A strong correlation was found between observed TCR beta diversity and the percentage of naive T cells measured by flow cytometry. Since profiling was done on bulk unsorted PBMCs, naive and antigen-experienced compartments could not be conclusively compared. Compared with the aged group, more naive CD4+ T cells, fewer expanded clones and increased TCR diversity were shown by the long-lived group, suggesting age selection. Donor CMV infection status was unknown, potentially confounding age-related changes in expanded clonotypes. As age increased, observed TCR beta diversity per million T cells dropped in a roughly linear way, and a significant reduction was already evident by age roughly 36.

Donors were a few dozen systemically healthy Caucasian individuals from Russia aged 6 to 90 years. Approximately 9 milliliters of peripheral blood were collected from each donor into EDTA-treated Vacutainer tubes. Ficoll-Paque density-gradient centrifugation was used to isolate PBMCs, with at least 6 million obtained per sample. Total RNA was extracted from PBMCs with Trizol reagent, with at least 6 micrograms obtained per sample. The percentages of naive CD45RAhigh/CD27high T cells were determined by flow cytometry on a PBMC aliquot from every donor. The library relied on 5' RACE. TCRdb lists the instrument as Illumina HiSeq 2500. A second PCR of roughly 6 to 12 cycles was performed with a sample-barcoded 5' primer and a J-beta primer mix. A template-switch 5' adaptor carrying 12 random nucleotides introduced a unique molecular identifier onto each TCR beta cDNA molecule. At least 2.5 million CDR3-containing paired-end reads were obtained from each sample. All of the RNA was converted into first-strand cDNA using the Mint cDNA synthesis kit, with a TRBC-specific oligonucleotide serving as the primer. After uracil-DNA glycosylase treatment, a first 18-cycle PCR used universal primers M1SS and BC2_uni_R on all cDNA. The authors processed their data as follows. Normalization of each sample was performed by random selection of 1 million high-quality reads, each carrying a distinct molecular identifier. Instead of being binned into consensus sequences, reads with shared molecular identifiers were discarded. MiTCR, run with a Q25 quality threshold and the strictest error-elimination algorithm, handled CDR3 identification, clonotype clustering and error correction. Lower-bound total TCR beta diversity was estimated with a nonparametric unseen species model using Euler transformation. The raw public reads went through TCRdb reprocessing: fastp at Q25, MiXCR clone calling, in-frame beta chains kept. Each entry is one CDR3 protein sequence, shown with its most common DNA and genes. TCRdb assigned the V and J calls; the authors' analysis was not used. The sample table lists about 400,000 distinct CDR3 sequences, roughly half of them with a count of one. Of the sample, roughly 51% is held by the ten largest clones.

The sequence came from a man in his 60s in good health. Specimen: blood.

The CDR3 region reads CATSSDATNSPLHF. DNA sequence: TGTGCCACCAGCAGTGACGCTACTAATTCACCCCTCCACTTT. This chain is built from TRBV15 and TRBJ1-6, with no D gene named confidently. Per the germline V gene (reference sequence), LNHNV is the CDR1 and YYDKDF is the CDR2. At the junction V is shortened by 3 bases and J by 6 bases, with 9 bases in between. The CDR3 runs 14 residues from the cysteine to the phenylalanine. Only the CDR3 region is kept as DNA, spanning 42 bases read in frame from base 1.